The 18 T cell receptor beta chains given below trace back to one sample, sequenced in a study of identical twins. TCRdb reanalysed the 5' RACE reads using MiXCR and keeps one entry per CDR3 protein. The sample consists of around 290,000 distinct CDR3 sequences, roughly 9.8% of them appearing once. The sample also formed part of further work on yellow fever vaccine responses in identical twins.

Sequenced: CD8+ T cells sorted from blood. The receptors were sampled from a woman under 30 in good health.

This clonotype has ten or more counts. The J gene is TRBJ2-2, the V gene TRBV3-1; a possible D gene is TRBD1 (5 bases). The CDR3 contains 15 residues. Trimming took off 5 bases at V and 6 bases at J, with 16 bases between the two ends. Germline values: CDR1 LGHDT, CDR2 YNNKEL (reference sequence). This CDR3 is CASSGLGPGPGELFF. CDR3 DNA: TGTGCCAGCAGCGGGCTAGGCCCAGGGCCCGGGGAGCTGTTTTTT. The complete variable domain, with remaining parts taken from reference TRBV3-1 and TRBJ2-2, reads DTAVSQTPKYLVTQMGNDKSIKCEQNLGHDTMYWYKQDSKKFLKIMFSYNNKELIINETVPNRFSPKSPDKAHLNLHINSLELGDSAVYFCASSGLGPGPGELFFGEGSRLTVL.

In this sample, this clonotype turned up a few times. CDR3 in amino acids: CSARDHPLSPVYNEQFF. Written as DNA, the CDR3 is TGCAGTGCTAGAGATCATCCGCTCAGCCCAGTGTACAATGAGCAGTTCTTC. The chain uses TRBV20-1 and TRBJ2-1; no clear D gene. Germline V gives CDR1 DFQATT, CDR2 SNEGSKA (reference sequence). CDR3 length: 17 residues. The germline V and J ends were trimmed by 0 bases and 4 bases, with 19 bases remaining between them.

This clonotype was detected ten times or more. The rearrangement links TRBV4-1 to TRBJ2-2, with 9 bases lining up with TRBD2. Germline loops: CDR1 MGHRA, CDR2 YSYEKL. The CDR3 runs 15 residues. The V and J ends lost 4 bases and 9 bases, in that order; junction bases with no gene match: 9. The CDR3 loop reads CASSLIAGDIWELFF. The CDR3 nucleotides read TGCGCCAGCAGCCTAATAGCGGGAGATATTTGGGAGCTGTTTTTT.

The chain uses TRBV7-6 and TRBJ2-1; D remains ambiguous. The ends were cut back, 2 bases at V and 0 bases at J, with 14 bases in the middle. The CDR3 totals 17 residues. Looked up from germline, CDR1 is SGHVS and CDR2 is FNYEAQ. DNA for the CDR3: TGTGCCAGCAGCTTATTGGCTGGGGAAAGCTCCTACAATGAGCAGTTCTTC. Translated: CASSLLAGESSYNEQFF.

This clonotype has a count of ten or more. This chain links TRBV28 with TRBJ2-5, with 8 bases matching TRBD1. This CDR3 contains 14 residues. With 6 bases clipped from V and 5 bases from J, the junction kept 8 bases outside the gene matches. CDR1 and CDR2 (germline): MDHEN, SYDVKM. The chain's CDR3 is CASSPDREEETQYF. The CDR3 bases are TGTGCCAGCAGCCCGGACAGGGAAGAGGAGACCCAGTACTTC. Supplemented by reference TRBV28 and TRBJ2-5, the full variable domain reads DVKVTQSSRYLVKRTGEKVFLECVQDMDHENMFWYRQDPGLGLRLIYFSYDVKMKEKGDIPEGYSVSREKKERFSLILESASTNQTSMYLCASSPDREEETQYFGPGTRLLVL.

Many counts were recorded for this clonotype. The gene calls are TRBV29-1 and TRBJ2-7, with 7 bases identical to TRBD1. The CDR3 length is 16 residues. Germline-derived CDR1 and CDR2 are SQVTM and ANQGSEA. V lost 5 bases and J lost 0; bases outside the gene matches: 13. Here the CDR3 reads CSVLKGGRGSSYEQYF. CDR3 DNA sequence: TGCAGCGTTCTCAAAGGGGGCAGGGGGAGCTCCTACGAGCAGTACTTC.

This chain connects TRBV7-8 to TRBJ2-4; maybe TRBD1 (5 bases). V shed 5 bases and J shed 8 bases, with 13 bases lying between them. CDR3 length: 13 residues. The germline gives CDR1 SGHVS, CDR2 FQNEAQ. The CDR3 here is CASSPGLLDIQYF. In DNA form, the CDR3 reads TGTGCCAGCAGCCCAGGGTTGTTGGACATTCAGTACTTC.

The V gene is TRBV5-4, the J gene TRBJ2-2; possibly TRBD1 or TRBD2 for D (6 bases each). V was pared by 4 bases and J by 6 bases, with 19 bases between. CDR1 SGHNT and CDR2 YYREEE come from the germline V gene (reference sequence). The CDR3 is made up of 16 amino acids. As DNA, the CDR3 is TGTGCCAGCAGCAGCGTCGGGGGCGACCAACCCGGGGAGCTGTTTTTT. This codes for CASSSVGGDQPGELFF.

This clonotype was found many times. This chain uses TRBV12-3 or TRBV12-4 with TRBJ1-1; the D is unclear. The V end was cut by 3 bases, the J end by 4 bases, with 15 bases between. This CDR3 is built from 15 residues. The CDR3 region is CASSFADNYFTEAFF. The CDR3 nucleotides are TGTGCCAGCAGTTTCGCAGACAACTATTTCACTGAAGCTTTCTTT.

This clonotype was counted ten times or more. This chain connects TRBV7-2 to TRBJ2-1; 7 bases are a match to TRBD2. Trimming removed 2 bases from V and 6 bases from J; junction bases left unmatched: 7. Germline values: CDR1 SGHTA, CDR2 FQGNSA. The CDR3 is 15 amino acids. The CDR3 DNA follows: TGTGCCAGCAGCTTAATAAGCGGGGCCCTCAATGAGCAGTTCTTC. It encodes CASSLISGALNEQFF.

This clonotype was counted at least ten times. This chain's CDR3 is CASGPQGGIYF. CDR3 nucleotides: TGTGCCAGCGGCCCACAGGGAGGGATTTATTTT. The chain links TRBV27 to TRBJ2-3; a possible D gene is TRBD2 (7 bases). CDR3 length: 11 amino acids. Germline V CDR1 and CDR2: MNHEY, SMNVEV (reference sequence). V lost 8 bases, J lost 15 bases, and 18 bases lay in between.

This clonotype was seen a handful of times. The chain couples TRBV4-3 to TRBJ2-7; maybe TRBD1 (6 bases). The CDR3 is 15 amino acids. The V and J ends lost 4 bases and 5 bases respectively, with 18 bases between them. The germline CDR1 and CDR2 sequences are LGHNA and YSLEER. The CDR3 region has the DNA TGCGCCAGCAGCCGACAGGTTGCAGGGCTCAACGAGCAGTACTTC. Its translation is CASSRQVAGLNEQYF.

This sequence joins TRBV5-1 and TRBJ2-7, with 7 bases fitting TRBD1. Germline loops: CDR1 SGHRS, CDR2 YFSETQ. The CDR3 consists of 15 residues. V was pared by 1 base and J by 0 bases, with 4 bases of the junction left unmatched. CDR3 in amino acids: CASSLNAGGSYEQYF. The CDR3 DNA is TGCGCCAGCAGCTTGAATGCAGGGGGCTCCTACGAGCAGTACTTC.

At least ten counts were recorded for this clonotype. The genes are TRBV9 and TRBJ2-1; TRBD1 matches 7 bases. The CDR3 extends over 17 amino acids. Looked up from germline, CDR1 is SGDLS and CDR2 is YYNGEE. With V trimmed by 4 bases and J by 3 bases, 13 bases remained unmatched. CDR3 nucleotides: TGTGCCAGCAGCTCCCGTAACAGGGGATTTAACTACAATGAGCAGTTCTTC. This sequence encodes CASSSRNRGFNYNEQFF.

This clonotype was seen at least ten times. The chain links TRBV6-4 to TRBJ2-3; a possible D gene is TRBD1 (5 bases). The CDR3 consists of 15 residues. Germline V CDR1 and CDR2: MRHNA, SNTAGT. V lost 0 bases and J 0 bases, leaving 7 bases between the germline ends. The CDR3 DNA reads TGTGCCAGCAGTGACTCGGGGCAGAGCACAGATACGCAGTATTTT. Translated: CASSDSGQSTDTQYF.

The table lists this clonotype with many counts. The rearrangement uses TRBV3-1 and TRBJ2-7; 9 positions match TRBD2. Germline V gene lookup returns CDR1 LGHDT and CDR2 YNNKEL (reference sequence). Germline trimming cut 0 bases from V and 3 bases from J; bases unmatched to any gene: 6. There are 16 residues in the CDR3. CDR3 in DNA: TGTGCCAGCAGCCAAGACCTCGGGACTAGCCTCTACGAGCAGTACTTC. Amino acid sequence: CASSQDLGTSLYEQYF.

J is TRBJ2-3 and V is TRBV9; TRBD2 matches 7 bases. The CDR3 runs 17 residues. The junction had 12 bases not matched to a gene; V was cut back by 3 bases and J by 2 bases. In germline, CDR1 is SGDLS, CDR2 YYNGEE. The DNA of the CDR3 is TGTGCCAGCAGCGCCTCCACTAGCGCGCACTTCACAGATACGCAGTATTTT. It is translated as CASSASTSAHFTDTQYF.

V usage is TRBV25-1 and J usage is TRBJ2-7, with 9 bases matching TRBD1. The germline V gene encodes CDR1 MGHDK and CDR2 SYGVNS. The V segment lost 3 bases and the J segment 2 bases; nucleotides outside the gene matches: 11. This CDR3 comprises 17 residues. Written as DNA, the CDR3 is TGTGCCAGCAGTGACCCTACGGGACAGGGTACAGCCTACGAGCAGTACTTC. Translation: CASSDPTGQGTAYEQYF.